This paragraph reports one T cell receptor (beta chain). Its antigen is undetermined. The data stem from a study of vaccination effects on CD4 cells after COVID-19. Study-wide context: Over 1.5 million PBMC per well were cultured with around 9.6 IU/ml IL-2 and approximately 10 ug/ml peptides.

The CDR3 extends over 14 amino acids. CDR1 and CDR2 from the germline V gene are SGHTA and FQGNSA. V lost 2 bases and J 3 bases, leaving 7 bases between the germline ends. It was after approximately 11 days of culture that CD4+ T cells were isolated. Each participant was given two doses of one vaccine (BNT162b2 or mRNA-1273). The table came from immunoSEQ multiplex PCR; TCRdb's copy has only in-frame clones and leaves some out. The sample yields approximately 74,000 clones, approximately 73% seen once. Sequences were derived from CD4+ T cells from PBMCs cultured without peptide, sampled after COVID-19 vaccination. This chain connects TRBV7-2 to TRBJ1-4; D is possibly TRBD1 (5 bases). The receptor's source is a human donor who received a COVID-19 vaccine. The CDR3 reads CASSLWGANEKLFF. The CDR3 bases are TGTGCCAGCAGCTTATGGGGCGCTAATGAAAAACTGTTTTTT.